The 21 T cell receptor beta chains below were found in one sample sequenced in a study of blood T cell repertoires in COVID-19 (dated by TCRdb to the early 2020s). The library was generated by the immunoSEQ multiplex PCR assay. Entries here come from immuneACCESS through TCRdb and include only in-frame sequences with V and J called. Some clones fail to appear in such tables; in the studies checked, an unresolved V gene covers under half of the shortfall, and the cause of the remainder is unknown. Within this sample are 340,000 or so clones, with 65% to 90% of them counted one time only. The leading ten clones occupy around 4% of the sample. The source material was PBMCs or T cells enriched from blood (not recorded which). The receptors were gathered from a woman aged 35 to 49 with acute COVID-19.

The CDR3 DNA sequence: TGTGCCAGCAGCCTAGCGGGGGGGCTCTACGAGCAGTACTTC. This translates into CASSLAGGLYEQYF. This sequence joins TRBV3-1 (or the pseudogene TRBV3-2) and TRBJ2-7; 11 bases map to TRBD2. The CDR3 spans 14 residues. J was trimmed by 3 bases and V by 4 bases; bases with no gene match: 2. Germline-derived CDR1 and CDR2 are LGHDT and YNNKEL (reference sequence).

The V gene is TRBV19, the J gene TRBJ1-1, with 9 bases aligning to TRBD1. CDR1 is LNHDA and CDR2 is SQIVND in the germline V gene (reference sequence). The CDR3 contains 16 residues. Trimming removed 1 base from V and 1 base from J; junction bases left unmatched: 4. This chain's CDR3 is CASSIGTGVANTEAFF. The CDR3 DNA sequence: TGTGCCAGTAGTATAGGGACAGGGGTCGCGAACACTGAAGCTTTCTTT.

The sample holds one count of this clone. The chain employs TRBV15 and TRBJ1-3; 7 bases are shared with TRBD1. V lost 6 bases to trimming and J lost 0 bases; unmatched junction nucleotides: 8. This CDR3 is 16 amino acids long. Germline values: CDR1 LNHNV, CDR2 YYDKDF (reference sequence). DNA for the CDR3: TGTGCCACCAGGTCCGCAGACAGGGTCTCTGGAAACACCATATATTTT. Translated: CATRSADRVSGNTIYF.

The CDR3: CASSFASGRYEQFF. In DNA, the CDR3 is TGTGCCAGCAGCTTCGCTAGCGGGAGATATGAGCAGTTCTTC. The chain recombines TRBV11-2 with TRBJ2-1; TRBD2 aligns across 10 bases. The ends lost 3 bases at V and 8 bases at J; junction bases unmatched: 4. This CDR3 contains 14 residues. CDR1 and CDR2 from the germline V gene are SGHAT and FQNNGV.

As concerns this clone: This clone may be a read error of a much larger clone one base away. The V call is TRBV27, the J call TRBJ2-7; 8 bases align to TRBD1. Germline V gives CDR1 MNHEY, CDR2 SMNVEV (reference sequence). With 6 bases clipped from V and 3 bases from J, the junction kept 1 base outside the gene matches. This CDR3 is built from 12 residues. The CDR3 is CASSGQGYEQYF. CDR3 nucleotide sequence: TGTGCCAGCAGCGGACAGGGCTACGAGCAGTACTTC.

V and J are TRBV11-3 and TRBJ1-2; TRBD1 agrees at 10 bases. The CDR3 is 14 amino acids. CDR1 and CDR2 from the germline V gene are SGHNT and YENEEA. J gave up 5 bases and V 5 bases, and 5 bases lay outside the gene matches. CDR3: CASSRDRGVYGYTF. For the CDR3, the DNA is TGTGCCAGCAGCCGGGACAGGGGCGTTTATGGCTACACCTTC. The entire variable domain, with the rest obtained from reference TRBV11-3 and TRBJ1-2, is as follows: EAGVVQSPRYKIIEKKQPVAFWCNPISGHNTLYWYLQNLGQGPELLIRYENEEAVDDSQLPKDRFSAERLKGVDSTLKIQPAELGDSAVYLCASSRDRGVYGYTFGSGTRLTVV.

The gene calls are TRBV30 and TRBJ2-1; the match to TRBD2 covers 12 bases. The CDR3 length is 14 residues. Germline V CDR1 and CDR2: GTSNPN, SVGIG (reference sequence). V trimming: 5 bases; J trimming: 5 bases; junction bases outside the gene matches: 4. The CDR3 loop is CAWVRLAGDNEQFF. In nucleotides, the CDR3 is TGTGCCTGGGTACGACTAGCGGGGGACAATGAGCAGTTCTTC.

This clone appeared once. V and J are TRBV18 and TRBJ2-7; TRBD1 matches 8 bases. Germline V gene sequence: CDR1 KGHSH, CDR2 LQKENI. Germline trimming cut 1 base from V and 3 bases from J; bases unmatched to any gene: 5. The CDR3 spans 15 residues. CDR3 sequence reads: CASSPRTGSLYEQYF. The CDR3, as DNA: TGTGCCAGCTCACCACGGACAGGGTCTCTCTACGAGCAGTACTTC.

This chain joins TRBV28 and TRBJ2-2; TRBD1 matches at 7 bases. The junction had 2 bases not matched to a gene; V was cut back by 1 base and J by 0 bases. Germline V gene sequence: CDR1 MDHEN, CDR2 SYDVKM. The CDR3 contains 16 residues. DNA of the CDR3: TGTGCCAGCAGTTTATCAGGACAGGCGAACACCGGGGAGCTGTTTTTT. Translation gives CASSLSGQANTGELFF.

The chain recombines TRBV28 with TRBJ2-3; no reliable D call. The germline V gene encodes CDR1 MDHEN and CDR2 SYDVKM. The germline V and J ends were trimmed by 5 bases and 6 bases, with 18 bases remaining between them. CDR3 size: 15 residues. The CDR3 region is CASSPLHSRRDTQYF. The CDR3 DNA sequence: TGTGCCAGCAGTCCCCTCCATAGCAGAAGGGATACGCAGTATTTT. The entire variable domain, with the rest obtained from reference TRBV28 and TRBJ2-3, is as follows: DVKVTQSSRYLVKRTGEKVFLECVQDMDHENMFWYRQDPGLGLRLIYFSYDVKMKEKGDIPEGYSVSREKKERFSLILESASTNQTSMYLCASSPLHSRRDTQYFGPGTRLTVL.

The V and J genes are TRBV2 and TRBJ1-2; 7 bases agree with TRBD1. The V gene's germline CDR1 is SNHLY and CDR2 FYNNEI. The trim removed 7 bases at V and 4 bases at J, leaving 6 bases unmatched. The CDR3 contains 13 residues. CDR3 loop: CASTPKGAYGYTF. CDR3 bases: TGTGCCAGCACCCCAAAGGGGGCCTATGGCTACACCTTC.

This chain joins TRBV6-2 or TRBV6-3 and TRBJ2-7, with 8 bases aligning to TRBD1. The CDR3 extends over 17 amino acids. J was trimmed by 2 bases and V by 1 base; bases with no gene match: 10. Germline CDR1 MNHEY, CDR2 SVGEGT. CDR3 protein: CASSYWTGRSKTYEQYF. In DNA form, the CDR3 reads TGTGCCAGCAGTTACTGGACAGGGAGATCCAAAACCTACGAGCAGTACTTC.

The rearrangement uses TRBV7-2 and TRBJ2-7; D is uncertain. The V end lost 3 bases, the J end lost 0 bases, and 9 bases lay between the germline ends. The germline V gene encodes CDR1 SGHTA and CDR2 FQGNSA. The CDR3 contains 14 residues. CDR3 bases: TGTGCCAGCAGCTTGCAGACAAGCTCCTACGAGCAGTACTTC. Translation: CASSLQTSSYEQYF.

This clone has more than one count but fewer than ten. The gene calls are TRBV5-6 and TRBJ2-1; 10 bases map to TRBD1. With 1 base clipped from V and 7 bases from J, the junction kept 5 bases outside the gene matches. The germline V gene has CDR1 SGHDT and CDR2 YYEEEE. The CDR3 extends over 15 amino acids. CDR3 loop: CASSLMGQGTNEQFF. As DNA, the CDR3 is TGTGCCAGCAGCTTGATGGGACAGGGGACAAATGAGCAGTTCTTC.

The V gene is TRBV5-6, the J gene TRBJ2-7; tentative D call: TRBD2 (7 bases). The CDR3 runs to 16 residues. The germline CDR1 and CDR2 sequences are SGHDT and YYEEEE. V dropped 0 bases and J dropped 4 bases, with 17 bases sitting between them. The CDR3 loop reads CASSLGGLAASYEQYF. The CDR3 nucleotides are TGTGCCAGCAGCTTGGGGGGGCTAGCGGCCTCATACGAGCAGTACTTC.

V is TRBV6-6 and J is TRBJ1-3; TRBD1 matches 7 bases. V dropped 6 bases and J dropped 0; count of bases not matched to a gene: 2. Germline CDR1 is MNHNY and CDR2 is SVGAGI (reference sequence). The CDR3 sequence is 14 residues long. The CDR3 loop is CASRQGNSGNTIYF. In nucleotides, the CDR3 is TGTGCCAGCAGACAGGGGAACTCTGGAAACACCATATATTTT.

This clone has a handful of counts. This sequence joins TRBV7-8 and TRBJ1-5; 10 positions match TRBD1. The trim removed 0 bases at V and 0 bases at J, leaving 5 bases unmatched. Germline V CDR1 and CDR2: SGHVS, FQNEAQ. This CDR3 contains 18 residues. The CDR3 loop reads CASSLAPDRGNSNQPQHF. For the CDR3, the DNA is TGTGCCAGCAGCTTAGCACCGGACAGGGGGAATAGCAATCAGCCCCAGCATTTT.

V is TRBV27 and J is TRBJ1-4, with TRBD1 as a possible D gene (6 bases). Germline V gives CDR1 MNHEY, CDR2 SMNVEV (reference sequence). The CDR3 has 17 residues. V was pared by 5 bases and J by 0 bases, with 16 bases between. For the CDR3, the DNA is TGTGCCAGCAGTCTGAGGGTGACAGGTTCAACTAATGAAAAACTGTTTTTT. Protein: CASSLRVTGSTNEKLFF.

This rearrangement joins TRBV28 to TRBJ2-2, with unresolved D. CDR1 and CDR2 from the germline V gene are MDHEN and SYDVKM. V dropped 11 bases and J dropped 0 bases, with 10 bases sitting between them. The CDR3 consists of 13 residues. The CDR3 nucleotides are TGTGCCCATTCGGAGCCGAACACCGGGGAGCTGTTTTTT. This gives the protein CAHSEPNTGELFF.

The chain carries TRBV11-3 and TRBJ2-7; 8 bases align to TRBD1. Germline CDR1 reads SGHNT; CDR2 reads YENEEA. V shed 5 bases, J shed 2 bases, and the junction held 5 bases outside the gene matches. The CDR3 is made up of 14 amino acids. The CDR3 loop is CASSAQTGAYEQYF. Here the CDR3 DNA reads TGTGCCAGCAGCGCCCAGACAGGGGCCTACGAGCAGTACTTC.

The chain links TRBV7-3 to TRBJ2-7, with 8 bases fitting TRBD2. Trimming took 1 base from V and 0 from J; bases not matched to a gene: 5. Germline V gene lookup returns CDR1 SGHTA and CDR2 FQGTGA. The CDR3 is made up of 16 amino acids. The DNA for the CDR3 is TGTGCCAGCAGCTTAAGATGGAGCGGGAGCTCCTACGAGCAGTACTTC. It codes for CASSLRWSGSSYEQYF.